This TCR beta chain is from a study of Ad26.COV2.S vaccination and SARS-CoV-2 variants (dated by TCRdb to about 2021). Regarding the complete study: Donors in the vaccine arm were drawn from COV1001, a phase I-IIa trial of Ad26.COV2.S in healthy adults that was multicentre, randomized, double-blind and placebo-controlled. Ad26.COV2.S was given intramuscularly at 5x10^10 or 1x10^11 viral particles, as a single shot or as two shots 56 days apart. Sequencing of the TCRbeta repertoire served to evaluate the specificity and breadth of SARS-CoV-2-reactive T cell receptors following Ad26.COV2.S vaccination. A total of roughly 32 samples were included in the TCR-sequenced set, comprising approximately 20 Ad26.COV2.S vaccine recipients, 5 placebo recipients and 8 SARS-CoV-2 convalescent individuals. Participants in the trial were split at random into five groups of five each, receiving low-dose or high-dose Ad26.COV2.S once or twice, or else placebo on both occasions. Investigators remained blinded to trial group allocation during experiments and outcome assessment. Overall study outcomes, separate from this receptor: After vaccination, spike-specific CD8+ and CD4+ T cell responses were reported to show substantial breadth. Ad26.COV2.S recipients had higher spike-specific TCR breadth than placebo recipients (P = 0.0014). Vaccine and placebo recipients had similar non-spike TCR breadth, a finding consistent with the vaccine containing only spike. Comparing responses between vaccine doses or regimens was not something the study was powered to do. It was noted by the authors that total T cell responses may have been underestimated by the TCR breadth and depth analyses.

On this clone itself: The antigen this receptor binds is unknown. Qualities for individual bases were not recorded, and no much larger clone is one base off.

TCRbeta CDR3 regions were sequenced with the immunoSEQ Assay. After extraction, genomic DNA underwent amplification by bias-controlled multiplex PCR, followed by high-throughput sequencing. For the original study's pipeline: To quantify the absolute abundance of each unique TCRbeta CDR3 region, sequences were collapsed and filtered. Usable DNA was measured by amplifying reference genes present in all nucleated cells, and TCRbeta template counts were normalized to that usable DNA to estimate T cell fraction. Repertoire TCRs were annotated as SARS-CoV-2-specific when V gene, CDR3 amino acid sequence and J gene were exactly matched to a known reactive TCR set. MIRA supplied the reference SARS-CoV-2 TCR set, which was filtered for enrichment in COVID-19-positive ImmuneCODE repertoires so that public or cross-reactive TCRs were removed. Using the MIRA antigens, annotated TCRs were further analysed by specific ORF or by position within an ORF. Breadth was defined as annotated unique rearrangements over total unique productive rearrangements; depth was the summed frequency of those rearrangements. Group comparisons of TCR breadth used two-sided Wilcoxon rank-sum tests. TCRdb's version of the immuneACCESS table is confined to in-frame rearrangements and falls short of the full clone set. An unresolved V gene accounts for under half of the shortfall where checked; the remainder is of unknown origin. V and J calls and clone size are given by that table; D and trimming were obtained from the DNA. This sample comprises approximately 300,000 clones, about 86% of them detected only once. Jointly, the top ten make up around 2% of the sample.

This specimen's treatment or condition label, interpreted: roughly 19 received Ad26.COV2.S at low or high dose, single or two shots; roughly five received placebo; per-sample allocation not given. For vaccine and placebo recipients, repertoires were sequenced using samples collected on day 63 after the first injection. Cohort 1b enrolled about two dozen adults aged 18-55 years at a single site in Boston, USA, between 29 July and 7 August 2020. Ad26.COV2.S was a replication-incompetent adenovirus type 26 vector that expressed a prefusion-stabilized SARS-CoV-2 spike protein derived from the original Wuhan strain. From its cysteine to its phenylalanine, the CDR3 spans 14 amino acids. The read is trimmed to its CDR3 DNA, 42 bases read in frame from base 1. The CDR1 and CDR2 encoded by the germline V gene are SGDLS and YYNGEE. V is trimmed back by 5 bases and J by 4 bases, and the junction contains 5 bases that no gene match accounts for.

The rearranged chain carries TRBV9 and TRBJ1-5, with 8 central nucleotides matching TRBD1. The TCR was taken from a person between 18 and 59 years old who received the Ad26.COV2.S COVID-19 vaccine or a placebo. Material: peripheral blood, obtained in a trial of Ad26.COV2.S vaccine versus placebo. The CDR3 in this case is CASSQGQGNQPQHF. The bases are TGTGCCAGCAGTCAAGGACAGGGAAATCAGCCCCAGCATTTT.